This TCR beta chain is from a study of CD8+ T cells in alopecia areata. The sample's treatment: oral pan-JAK inhibitor, 5-10 mg twice daily. RNA was extracted and reverse transcribed into cDNA as the sequencing template. Using immunoSEQ multiplex PCR, the repertoire was profiled, and TCRdb retains in-frame clones only, with some absent. The data hold about 87,000 clones, with about two thirds observed a single time. This CDR3 contains 13 residues. Trimming removed 2 bases from V and 5 bases from J, with 8 bases in between. Germline CDR1 and CDR2: SGHAT and FQNNGV. V and J are TRBV11-2 and TRBJ2-3; D remains ambiguous. Sequencing used CD8+ T cells sorted from blood, obtained between weeks 43 and 45, from a patient treated with tofacitinib. The clonotype comes from a human donor with alopecia areata. Here the CDR3 reads CASSLLRKDTQYF. The CDR3 DNA reads as TGTGCCAGCAGCTTACTTCGAAAAGATACGCAGTATTTT.